This T cell receptor (beta chain) was found in a study of monozygotic twins with inflammatory bowel disease (dated by TCRdb to between 2018 and 2021). Regarding the complete study: A total of approximately 30 monozygotic twin pairs were included in the full study, comprising nine German pairs (four IBD-concordant, five IBD-discordant) and 19 IBD-discordant Danish pairs. The search for disease-associated traits relied mainly on comparing, within discordant pairs, IBD patients with their genetically identical healthy co-twins. Each individual had, on average, about 151 000 unique TCRalpha sequences and 181 000 unique TCRbeta sequences available for analysis. Results the study describes overall, beyond this receptor: Fewer clonotypes were shared with other individuals by IBD patients than by healthy twins, most markedly in patients showing signs of disease activity. Because patients received different immunosuppressive treatments, the repertoires may have picked up extra background noise and variability between individuals. No difference in repertoire similarity was observed between concordant and discordant twins, possibly owing to limited statistical power. No single strong signal or clonotype linked to IBD turned up in the results, so the idea that one exists was not supported. A decrease in TCRbeta repertoire diversity, as measured by inverse Simpson index, was observed in IBD patients compared with their healthy co-twins. The analysis was unable to tell different T cell subtypes apart.

From each donor, a roughly 2.7 ml peripheral blood sample was collected into PAXgene tubes and stored at -80 degrees C. Without any T cell sorting, total RNA was extracted from whole blood using the PAXgene blood miRNA kit on an automated QIAcube. Peripheral blood from monozygotic twin pairs, either concordant or discordant for inflammatory bowel disease, underwent deep TCRalpha and TCRbeta repertoire profiling that used unique molecular barcoding. Smoking habits were recorded for all twin pairs, and individuals were classified as current, former or never smokers. Preparation of the library involved 5' RACE. Preparation of each TCR library used approximately 4,000 ng of total RNA. For each sample, cDNA was synthesized in eight separate reactions using SMARTScribe reverse transcriptase. During cDNA synthesis, template switching was used to introduce unique molecular identifiers that contained a 6-nucleotide sample barcode. Amplification of TCRalpha and TCRbeta cDNA involved two nested PCRs of 16 and 9 cycles, and each PCR was followed by bead purification. Before amplification, the cDNA was treated with uracil DNA-glycosylase and purified using the QIAquick PCR purification kit. The second PCR was the step at which Illumina TruSeq-compatible adapters and sample-specific barcodes were added. Library quality and concentration were assessed using TapeStation and Qubit, and 5 ng of each library was pooled. Sequencing of the pooled libraries was done on an Illumina HiSeq2500 single-index Rapid Run using custom sequencing primers and 2 x 100 bp reads. Per the original workflow: MiGEC version 1.2.6 was used for UMI-based consensus assembly to correct PCR and sequencing errors. MiXCR version 2.1.1 was used for V(D)J alignment, clonotype assembly and CDR3 extraction. Gene usage, clonotype sharing and MAIT/NKT TCR abundance were normalised by analysing the top 1000, 10 000 and 20 000 clonotypes per sample. Diversity was computed as the inverse Simpson index with the vegan R package after downsampling to 27 000 UMIs. Statistical testing used paired Mann-Whitney U tests on the discordant twin pairs and applied Benjamini-Hochberg correction for multiple testing. After the reads were reprocessed by TCRdb, one entry was made per CDR3 protein sequence, with no DNA. TCRdb, rather than the study authors, made the V and J calls. The sample's table covers a few hundred thousand distinct CDR3 sequences. The ten most abundant clones make up roughly 1.5% of the sample.

Taken from the germline V gene (reference sequence), the CDR1 and CDR2 loops are LNHDA and SQIVND. The CDR3, from cysteine to phenylalanine, totals 14 residues. The entry carries no DNA sequence. About this clonotype: Its cognate antigen has yet to be identified.

The sequenced material came from blood. The chain was built from TRBV19 and TRBJ2-7; TCRdb selects TRBD1, and the lack of DNA leaves this call unchecked. The source of this sequence is a human donor with ulcerative colitis or Crohn's disease, or a healthy co-twin of an affected twin (not recorded which). The encoded CDR3 is CASSGIGGLYEQYF.